The 30 T cell receptor beta chains listed next were all sequenced from one sample in a study of blood T cell repertoires in COVID-19. Sequencing was performed with immunoSEQ multiplex PCR; in TCRdb, only in-frame clones are kept and a portion is missing. The sample includes over 80,000 clones, approximately 90% seen only once; the top ten take more than 1.5%. The material sequenced was peripheral blood. The receptors originated from a human donor with active COVID-19. The donor label of this sample is uncertain.

The chain employs TRBV3-1 (or the pseudogene TRBV3-2) and TRBJ2-3; 12 nucleotides line up with TRBD2. This CDR3 region has 16 residues. Germline CDR1 LGHDT, CDR2 YNNKEL (reference sequence). V gave up 2 bases and J gave up 6 bases; unmatched junction bases: 6. The CDR3 loop reads CASSQRGLAGFDTQYF. The CDR3 DNA reads as TGTGCCAGCAGCCAACGCGGACTAGCGGGGTTTGATACGCAGTATTTT.

The V call is TRBV5-8, the J call TRBJ2-4; 7 bases are a match to TRBD2. The CDR3 covers 14 residues. Per the germline V gene, CDR1 is SGHTS and CDR2 is YDEGEE. The ends lost 4 bases at V and 5 bases at J; junction bases unmatched: 6. Written as DNA, the CDR3 is TGTGCCAGCAGCAAACGGGACTACCAAAACATTCAGTACTTC. The encoded protein is CASSKRDYQNIQYF.

This chain connects TRBV3-1 (or the pseudogene TRBV3-2) to TRBJ1-2; the D gene is possibly TRBD1 (5 bases). Between the trimmed V and J ends, which lost 1 base and 5 bases, there was a span of 8 bases. Germline-derived CDR1 and CDR2 are LGHDT and YNNKEL (reference sequence). The CDR3 extends over 13 amino acids. CDR3 nucleotides: TGTGCCAGCAGCCAAGGGGGACTGTATGGCTACACCTTC. Translated: CASSQGGLYGYTF.

The chain recombines TRBV2 with TRBJ1-2; D remains ambiguous. Looked up from germline, CDR1 is SNHLY and CDR2 is FYNNEI. The CDR3 runs to 12 residues. V lost 3 bases, J lost 7 bases, and 9 bases lay in between. CDR3 sequence (DNA): TGTGCCAGCAGTGAGTCCCGGGTTGGCTACACCTTC. It translates to CASSESRVGYTF.

This rearrangement joins TRBV9 to TRBJ2-3; D remains ambiguous. Germline CDR1 SGDLS, CDR2 YYNGEE. The V and J ends lost 2 bases and 1 base respectively, with 11 bases between them. This CDR3 contains 15 residues. CDR3 DNA sequence: TGTGCCAGCAGCGTCGGATGGGCCCGCACAGATACGCAGTATTTT. Its protein is CASSVGWARTDTQYF.

J is TRBJ1-1 and V is TRBV12-3 or TRBV12-4; possible D gene TRBD1, 5 bases. CDR3 length: 13 residues. Trimming pared 6 bases from V and 2 bases from J, leaving 10 bases between. The CDR3 spells CASRNTGNTEAFF. CDR3 sequence (DNA): TGTGCCAGCAGAAACACAGGAAACACTGAAGCTTTCTTT.

The chain links TRBV2 to TRBJ1-1; D possibly corresponds to TRBD1 (5 bases). Germline V lookup: CDR1 SNHLY, CDR2 FYNNEI. The CDR3 is 15 amino acids. Deletions cut 5 bases from V and 9 bases from J, with 22 bases between. CDR3 bases: TGTGCCAGCAGTACCCCAGGGTCCTCAGGATATAAAGCTTTCTTT. This sequence encodes CASSTPGSSGYKAFF.

The V and J genes are TRBV29-1 and TRBJ2-1, with D possibly being TRBD1 (7 bases). Looked up from germline, CDR1 is SQVTM and CDR2 is ANQGSEA. This CDR3 has 15 residues. Trimming cost V 7 bases and J 2 bases, with 18 bases left between them. CDR3 in amino acids: CSEKKTGEAYNEQFF. The CDR3, as DNA: TGCAGCGAAAAAAAAACAGGGGAGGCCTACAATGAGCAGTTCTTC.

This sequence joins TRBV4-1 and TRBJ1-5; 7 bases agree with TRBD1. The length of the CDR3 is 16 residues. V dropped 6 bases and J dropped 7; count of bases not matched to a gene: 15. Germline CDR1 and CDR2: MGHRA and YSYEKL. The CDR3 nucleotides are TGCGCCAGCAGACCTTATACAGGGGATAAACGCCAGCCCCAGCATTTT. It specifies CASRPYTGDKRQPQHF.

This chain joins TRBV6-5 and TRBJ2-1; TRBD1 matches 8 bases. The CDR3 length is 15 residues. V lost 8 bases and J lost 5; bases outside the gene matches: 11. Germline V gives CDR1 MNHEY, CDR2 SVGAGI. The CDR3 is CASASPQGANNEQFF. CDR3 sequence (DNA): TGTGCCAGCGCAAGTCCCCAGGGGGCGAACAATGAGCAGTTCTTC.

The chain carries TRBV3-1 (or the pseudogene TRBV3-2) and TRBJ2-5, with 7 bases identical to TRBD2. V dropped 4 bases and J dropped 3; count of bases not matched to a gene: 14. Germline lookup yields CDR1 LGHDT and CDR2 YNNKEL (reference sequence). CDR3 length: 17 residues. CDR3 in amino acids: CASSRPGTTLSKETQYF. CDR3 coding DNA: TGTGCCAGCAGCCGCCCCGGGACTACCCTTTCCAAAGAGACCCAGTACTTC.

This clone was seen a handful of times. DNA of the CDR3: TGTGCCAGCAGAGGGACAGCTGCTATGGGCTACACCTTC. Protein: CASRGTAAMGYTF. The chain uses TRBV28 and TRBJ1-2, with 7 bases aligning to TRBD1. The germline CDR1 and CDR2 sequences are MDHEN and SYDVKM. The CDR3 totals 13 residues. Germline trimming cut 6 bases from V and 8 bases from J; bases unmatched to any gene: 9.

The chain uses TRBV7-9 and TRBJ2-5; D gene unclear. The CDR3 sequence is 15 residues long. V was pared by 4 bases and J by 2 bases, with 14 bases between. Germline lookup yields CDR1 SEHNR and CDR2 FQNEAQ (reference sequence). In nucleotides, the CDR3 is TGTGCCAGCAGCTCCCCCCCTGGCTCTCAAGAGACCCAGTACTTC. Its protein product is CASSSPPGSQETQYF.

The chain carries TRBV7-9 and TRBJ1-1; D is ambiguous. V was trimmed by 1 base and J by 3 bases, leaving 9 bases between them. The CDR3 spans 14 residues. Germline V lookup: CDR1 SEHNR, CDR2 FQNEAQ (reference sequence). CDR3 sequence reads: CASSLVTVDTEAFF. Here the CDR3 DNA reads TGTGCCAGCAGCTTAGTCACGGTGGACACTGAAGCTTTCTTT.

This clone was observed once. The chain recombines TRBV6-1 with TRBJ1-3; TRBD1 might be the D (5 bases). V shed 3 bases and J shed 4 bases, with 16 bases lying between them. The CDR3 loop spans 16 amino acids. Germline assignment: CDR1 MNHNS and CDR2 SASEGT. The CDR3 DNA sequence: TGTGCCAGCAGTGATTCCCAAAGGGGATCCGGAAACACCATATATTTT. The encoded protein is CASSDSQRGSGNTIYF.

The V and J genes are TRBV2 and TRBJ1-5; 12 bases are shared with TRBD1. This CDR3 comprises 17 residues. Germline assignment: CDR1 SNHLY and CDR2 FYNNEI. J lost 6 bases, V lost 2 bases, and 8 bases had no gene match. CDR3 region: CASSEIPGQGASQPQHF. The CDR3 DNA is TGTGCCAGCAGTGAAATACCGGGACAGGGGGCGAGTCAGCCCCAGCATTTT. The full variable domain, its missing parts supplied by reference TRBV2 and TRBJ1-5, is EPEVTQTPSHQVTQMGQEVILRCVPISNHLYFYWYRQILGQKVEFLVSFYNNEISEKSEIFDDQFSVERPDGSNFTLKIRSTKLEDSAMYFCASSEIPGQGASQPQHFGDGTRLSIL.

CDR3 region: CSASRAGTSERVNEQFF. CDR3 nucleotide sequence: TGCAGTGCTAGTAGAGCCGGGACTAGCGAGAGGGTCAATGAGCAGTTCTTC. This sequence joins TRBV20-1 and TRBJ2-1, with 10 bases identical to TRBD2. The CDR3 runs 17 residues. Germline values: CDR1 DFQATT, CDR2 SNEGSKA (reference sequence). After removal of 3 bases from V and 6 bases from J, the junction contained 14 bases not matched to a gene.

V usage is TRBV11-3 and J usage is TRBJ2-2; D is unresolved. The CDR3 consists of 14 residues. Germline-derived CDR1 and CDR2 are SGHNT and YENEEA. V lost 0 bases, J lost 1 base, and 3 bases lay in between. CDR3: CASSLDGNTGELFF. The CDR3, as DNA: TGTGCCAGCAGCTTAGACGGGAACACCGGGGAGCTGTTTTTT.

The chain couples TRBV24-1 to TRBJ2-3, with 8 bases identical to TRBD2. With V trimmed by 7 bases and J by 1 base, 9 bases remained unmatched. The CDR3 length is 16 residues. Germline assignment: CDR1 KGHDR and CDR2 SFDVKD. CDR3 in DNA: TGTGCCACCAGCCCGGGTCGGGGGGGCCGCACAGATACGCAGTATTTT. It yields the protein CATSPGRGGRTDTQYF.

There are a few counts of this clone. The gene calls are TRBV7-2 and TRBJ1-5; no clear D. Between the trimmed V and J ends, which lost 5 bases and 1 base, there was a span of 12 bases. This CDR3 contains 15 residues. The germline gives CDR1 SGHTA, CDR2 FQGNSA. Here the CDR3 DNA reads TGTGCCAGCAGCCCCCCGTTCACAAGCAATCAGCCCCAGCATTTT. Its protein product is CASSPPFTSNQPQHF.

V usage is TRBV9 and J usage is TRBJ2-7, with TRBD1 matching over 7 bases. The CDR3 has 15 residues. Per the germline V gene, CDR1 is SGDLS and CDR2 is YYNGEE. Germline trimming cut 4 bases from V and 3 bases from J; bases unmatched to any gene: 10. The CDR3 is CASSPRQGLGYEQYF. Here the CDR3 DNA reads TGTGCCAGCAGCCCCAGACAGGGTCTGGGCTACGAGCAGTACTTC.

This CDR3 is CASGSPTGGPGYTF. The CDR3 DNA sequence: TGTGCCAGCGGCAGTCCCACAGGGGGCCCTGGCTACACCTTC. V and J are TRBV7-3 and TRBJ1-2, with TRBD1 matching over 9 bases. Trimming at V came to 8 bases and at J to 7 bases, leaving 11 bases not matched to a gene. The CDR3 spans 14 residues. Germline loops: CDR1 SGHTA, CDR2 FQGTGA.

The genes are TRBV9 and TRBJ2-3, with D unresolved. Germline V gene sequence: CDR1 SGDLS, CDR2 YYNGEE. The CDR3 is 14 residues long. The V gene lost 0 bases and the J gene lost 4 bases, with 9 bases spanning the gap. The CDR3: CASSVGPLADTQYF. The CDR3 DNA is TGTGCCAGCAGCGTAGGGCCGTTGGCAGATACGCAGTATTTT.

The chain carries TRBV5-5 and TRBJ1-1, with 9 nucleotides matching TRBD1. The CDR3 is 14 residues long. Germline V gene lookup returns CDR1 SGHKS and CDR2 YYEKEE (reference sequence). The V gene end was trimmed by 3 bases and the J gene end by 7 bases; junction bases not matched to a gene: 7. The CDR3 protein is CASSSITGGREAFF. For the CDR3, the DNA is TGTGCCAGCAGCTCAATTACAGGGGGCCGTGAAGCTTTCTTT.

The chain employs TRBV5-6 and TRBJ2-5; the D gene is possibly TRBD1 (6 bases). Germline loops: CDR1 SGHDT, CDR2 YYEEEE. Trimming removed 4 bases from V and 3 bases from J, with 13 bases in between. The CDR3 extends over 14 amino acids. The CDR3 is CASSLTGREETQYF. As DNA, the CDR3 is TGTGCCAGCAGCCTGACAGGAAGGGAAGAGACCCAGTACTTC.

This sequence joins TRBV28 and TRBJ2-1; no clear D. Trimming removed 3 bases from V and 9 bases from J, with 6 bases in between. The length of the CDR3 is 11 residues. Germline CDR1 reads MDHEN; CDR2 reads SYDVKM. The DNA for the CDR3 is TGTGCCAGCAGTTTTACAGTTGAGCAGTTCTTC. It is translated as CASSFTVEQFF.

In its sample, this clone was seen once. The CDR3 loop is CAISEGGADTQYF. DNA of the CDR3: TGTGCCATCAGTGAGGGGGGGGCAGATACGCAGTATTTT. The chain carries TRBV10-3 and TRBJ2-3, with TRBD2 matching 7 bases. This CDR3 has 13 residues. Germline V gene lookup returns CDR1 ENHRY and CDR2 SYGVKD. V trimming: 2 bases; J trimming: 4 bases; junction bases outside the gene matches: 0.

This sequence joins TRBV19 and TRBJ2-2; 8 bases align to TRBD2. Germline V gene data show CDR1 as LNHDA and CDR2 as SQIVND (reference sequence). The CDR3 spans 15 residues. With V trimmed by 7 bases and J by 0 bases, 4 bases remained unmatched. CDR3 coding DNA: TGTGCCAGTAAGCCGGGACTAGCGAACACCGGGGAGCTGTTTTTT. Its translation is CASKPGLANTGELFF.

The rearrangement joins TRBV14 to TRBJ1-1, with D unclear. The ends were cut back, 0 bases at V and 5 bases at J, with 16 bases in the middle. Germline V gene data show CDR1 as SGHDN and CDR2 as FVKESK. The CDR3 covers 16 residues. The CDR3 loop reads CASSQDFSGYGTEAFF. CDR3 DNA: TGTGCCAGCAGCCAAGATTTTTCGGGTTATGGGACTGAAGCTTTCTTT.

This chain links TRBV7-9 with TRBJ2-1; tentatively, D is TRBD2 (5 bases). The V gene's germline CDR1 is SEHNR and CDR2 FQNEAQ (reference sequence). V dropped 4 bases and J dropped 9 bases, with 10 bases sitting between them. This CDR3 is built from 12 residues. The CDR3 sequence is CASSSSSIEQFF. The CDR3 DNA follows: TGTGCCAGCAGCTCATCTAGCATTGAGCAGTTCTTC.